The sequence of this T cell receptor (beta chain) was determined in a study of blood T cell repertoires in COVID-19. The wider study: Researchers got acute and convalescent COVID-19 samples from the United States, Italy and Spain. From T cells, B-cell-depleted T cells, or PBMCs came the material, which was cDNA or gDNA.

Method: immunoSEQ multiplex PCR; TCRdb's copy keeps in-frame clones and lacks some. The sample yields some 73,000 clones, roughly three quarters seen once. V was trimmed by 6 bases and J by 4 bases, leaving 11 bases between them. Germline values: CDR1 KGHDR, CDR2 SFDVKD. CDR3 length equals 13 residues. Sequencing was performed on peripheral blood. The V call is TRBV24-1, the J call TRBJ1-2; D may be TRBD1 (5 bases). This clonotype was obtained from a man in his 70s with COVID-19, enrolled during active disease. The CDR3 here is CATSRTPFYGYTF. CDR3 bases: TGTGCCACCAGTCGGACACCATTCTATGGCTACACCTTC.